The 6 T cell receptor beta chains reported below all come from one sample, sequenced in a study of response to subunit inactivated influenza vaccine. TCRdb re-analysed the RT-PCR reads in MiXCR, keeping a single row per CDR3 protein. The sample comprises about 650,000 distinct CDR3 sequences, around 16% of which are singletons, and roughly 10% rests with the top ten. Here the sequenced sample was PBMCs from blood, taken roughly 12 days after vaccination. The receptors originated from a man aged 45-65 years who received an inactivated influenza vaccine.

A few counts support this clonotype. This chain joins TRBV11-2 and TRBJ2-1, with D possibly matching TRBD2 (5 bases). The germline CDR1 and CDR2 sequences are SGHAT and FQNNGV. Trimming took off 0 bases at V and 3 bases at J, with 18 bases between the two ends. This CDR3 comprises 18 residues. The CDR3 reads CASSLDNPLWGVYNEQFF. In nucleotides, the CDR3 is TGTGCCAGCAGCTTAGATAACCCCCTCTGGGGAGTCTACAATGAGCAGTTCTTC. Filled out from reference TRBV11-2 and TRBJ2-1, the complete variable domain reads EAGVAQSPRYKIIEKRQSVAFWCNPISGHATLYWYQQILGQGPKLLIQFQNNGVVDDSQLPKDRFSAERLKGVDSTLKIQPAKLEDSAVYLCASSLDNPLWGVYNEQFFGPGTRLTVL.

This clonotype showed up many times. V usage is TRBV20-1 and J usage is TRBJ2-1, with D perhaps matching TRBD1 (6 bases). V lost 6 bases to trimming and J lost 10 bases, with 16 bases between them. From germline, CDR1 is DFQATT and CDR2 SNEGSKA (reference sequence). This CDR3 is built from 12 residues. The DNA for the CDR3 is TGCAGTGCAAGGGGACAATTGAGGGAGCAGTTCTTC. Translated, it gives CSARGQLREQFF.

This clonotype was picked up a small number of times. The chain uses TRBV7-2 and TRBJ2-7, with TRBD1 matching over 8 bases. CDR1 is SGHTA, CDR2 FQGNSA, per germline. V dropped 5 bases and J dropped 9; count of bases not matched to a gene: 12. The CDR3 spans 14 residues. The CDR3 here is CASSQGQGQRRQYF. In nucleotides, the CDR3 is TGTGCCAGCAGCCAAGGACAGGGACAAAGGCGGCAGTACTTC.

This clonotype was observed many times. The CDR3 DNA follows: TGCGCCAGCAGCGTCGCAGACCTCAACACCGGGGAGCTGTTTTTT. Protein: CASSVADLNTGELFF. The J gene is TRBJ2-2, the V gene TRBV5-1; D not certain. CDR1 is SGHRS and CDR2 is YFSETQ in the germline V gene. The CDR3 is 15 amino acids. V lost 4 bases to trimming and J lost 2 bases, with 12 bases between them.

This clonotype was counted only a few times. The chain combines TRBV4-1 with TRBJ1-4; 7 bases match TRBD1. The ends lost 4 bases at V and 8 bases at J; junction bases unmatched: 7. The CDR3 is 14 amino acids. Germline loops: CDR1 MGHRA, CDR2 YSYEKL. The CDR3 bases are TGCGCCAGCAGCCCGACAGGGAGGAAAGAAAAACTGTTTTTT. Protein: CASSPTGRKEKLFF.

This clonotype was counted once. V gene TRBV28 combines with J gene TRBJ2-7; D possibly corresponds to TRBD1 (5 bases). V dropped 5 bases and J dropped 0 bases, with 14 bases sitting between them. The CDR3 has 15 residues. CDR1 and CDR2 (germline): MDHEN, SYDVKM. CDR3 nucleotide sequence: TGTGCCAGCAGTGGGCCGGACACCTTCTCCTACGAGCAGTACTTC. Translating it yields CASSGPDTFSYEQYF.